The 24 T cell receptor beta chains listed next were all sequenced from one sample in a study of OX40 agonist ivuxolimab in advanced cancers. Sequenced by immunoSEQ multiplex PCR; TCRdb stores in-frame clones only, minus some. The profile shows tens of thousands of clones, 65% to 85% of them singletons. Source: CD4+ or CD8+ T cells sorted from blood, taken in a trial of the OX40 agonist ivuxolimab. Receptors were obtained from an adult with an advanced solid tumor such as melanoma, head and neck, liver or kidney cancer.

The CDR3 DNA is TGTGCCAGCAGCTTAGCGGGCAGGGGCGGCACTGAAGCTTTCTTT. It codes for CASSLAGRGGTEAFF. The rearrangement uses TRBV7-6 and TRBJ1-1; possibly TRBD1 for D (6 bases). The CDR3 runs 15 residues. The germline V gene has CDR1 SGHVS and CDR2 FNYEAQ. Between the trimmed V and J ends, which lost 0 bases and 4 bases, there was a span of 12 bases.

The chain recombines TRBV28 with TRBJ1-1; D gene unclear. The CDR3 has 12 residues. Trimming took off 6 bases at V and 1 base at J, with 6 bases between the two ends. Germline V gene sequence: CDR1 MDHEN, CDR2 SYDVKM. CDR3 nucleotides: TGTGCCAGCAGGCACAGGAACACTGAAGCTTTCTTT. Encoded protein: CASRHRNTEAFF. The full variable domain, rest sourced from reference TRBV28 and TRBJ1-1, is DVKVTQSSRYLVKRTGEKVFLECVQDMDHENMFWYRQDPGLGLRLIYFSYDVKMKEKGDIPEGYSVSREKKERFSLILESASTNQTSMYLCASRHRNTEAFFGQGTRLTVV.

The V gene is TRBV30, the J gene TRBJ1-1; no definite D call. Germline values: CDR1 GTSNPN, CDR2 SVGIG (reference sequence). CDR3 size: 14 residues. Trimming left V 0 bases short and J 1 base short, with 9 bases between. The CDR3 DNA is TGTGCCTGGAGTGTACCTCAGTCGAACACTGAAGCTTTCTTT. Residues: CAWSVPQSNTEAFF. The entire variable domain, with the rest obtained from reference TRBV30 and TRBJ1-1, is as follows: SQTIHQWPATLVQPVGSPLSLECTVEGTSNPNLYWYRQAAGRGLQLLFYSVGIGQISSEVPQNLSASRPQDRQFILSSKKLLLSDSGFYLCAWSVPQSNTEAFFGQGTRLTVV.

The chain is built from TRBV19 and TRBJ2-1; 14 nucleotides agree with TRBD2. Germline V gives CDR1 LNHDA, CDR2 SQIVND (reference sequence). V gave up 8 bases and J gave up 0 bases; unmatched junction bases: 6. The CDR3 length is 17 residues. In nucleotides, the CDR3 is TGTGCCAGTTCCGGGACTAGCGGGAGCGACTCCTACAATGAGCAGTTCTTC. Protein sequence: CASSGTSGSDSYNEQFF.

The rearrangement uses TRBV6-1 and TRBJ2-7; 11 nucleotides align to TRBD2. The CDR3 is made up of 13 amino acids. Germline CDR1 is MNHNS and CDR2 is SASEGT. V was clipped by 6 bases and J by 6 bases; unmatched bases: 4. CDR3 amino acids: CASRLAGAPEQYF. The CDR3 nucleotides are TGTGCCAGCAGACTAGCGGGAGCCCCCGAGCAGTACTTC.

The rearrangement joins TRBV4-1 to TRBJ2-7; D is possibly TRBD1 (6 bases). The V end lost 0 bases, the J end lost 1 base, and 10 bases lay between the germline ends. The germline V gene has CDR1 MGHRA and CDR2 YSYEKL. This CDR3 contains 15 residues. The CDR3 loop reads CASSQELRGSYEQYF. CDR3 nucleotide sequence: TGCGCCAGCAGCCAAGAGCTCAGGGGATCCTACGAGCAGTACTTC.

The chain carries TRBV11-2 and TRBJ2-5; D gene unclear. V lost 1 base and J lost 4, with 13 bases in between. This CDR3 has 15 amino acids. In germline, CDR1 is SGHAT, CDR2 FQNNGV. CDR3 loop: CASSLVFDWRETQYF. CDR3 bases: TGTGCCAGCAGCTTAGTCTTCGACTGGAGAGAGACCCAGTACTTC.

The V call is TRBV6-4, the J call TRBJ2-1; 10 bases fit TRBD1. Germline values: CDR1 MRHNA, CDR2 SNTAGT. With V trimmed by 4 bases and J by 5 bases, 8 bases remained unmatched. The CDR3 covers 16 residues. The DNA of the CDR3 is TGTGCCAGCAGTGTCCCGGGACAGGGGAGGCACAATGAGCAGTTCTTC. Protein product: CASSVPGQGRHNEQFF.

The chain carries TRBV14 and TRBJ2-7; D possibly matches TRBD1 or TRBD2 (5 bases each). The CDR3 covers 13 residues. Germline-derived CDR1 and CDR2 are SGHDN and FVKESK. Trimming removed 4 bases from V and 7 bases from J, with 14 bases in between. The CDR3 loop reads CASSLLGVGEQYF. The CDR3 region has the DNA TGTGCCAGCAGCCTCTTGGGGGTTGGGGAGCAGTACTTC.

The V call is TRBV5-6, the J call TRBJ1-5; D is unclear. The germline V and J ends were trimmed by 4 bases and 5 bases, with 10 bases remaining between them. CDR1 and CDR2 from the germline V gene are SGHDT and YYEEEE. The CDR3 extends over 13 amino acids. CDR3 loop: CASSLGGYQPQHF. The CDR3, as DNA: TGTGCCAGCAGCCTTGGAGGGTATCAGCCCCAGCATTTT. The full variable domain, its missing parts supplied by reference TRBV5-6 and TRBJ1-5, is DAGVTQSPTHLIKTRGQQVTLRCSPKSGHDTVSWYQQALGQGPQFIFQYYEEEERQRGNFPDRFSGHQFPNYSSELNVNALLLGDSALYLCASSLGGYQPQHFGDGTRLSIL.

This clone appeared a single time. The chain is built from TRBV7-9 and TRBJ2-1; 15 bases fit TRBD2. The CDR3 loop spans 16 amino acids. CDR1 SEHNR and CDR2 FQNEAQ come from the germline V gene (reference sequence). Germline trimming cut 5 bases from V and 6 bases from J; bases unmatched to any gene: 5. The CDR3 DNA sequence: TGTGCCAGCAGCGGACTAGCGGGGGGGCACCTCAATGAGCAGTTCTTC. Its protein product is CASSGLAGGHLNEQFF.

This clone was counted once. The V gene is TRBV20-1, the J gene TRBJ2-5; possibly TRBD1 for D (6 bases). Germline assignment: CDR1 DFQATT and CDR2 SNEGSKA (reference sequence). V lost 6 bases and J 5 bases, leaving 10 bases between the germline ends. The CDR3 loop spans 11 amino acids. CDR3 sequence (DNA): TGCAGTGCCGTGAGGGGGGAGACCCAGTACTTC. It encodes CSAVRGETQYF.

The rearrangement uses TRBV7-2 and TRBJ2-7; 11 nucleotides line up with TRBD1. This CDR3 is built from 15 residues. V shed 3 bases and J 0 bases; nucleotides not matched to a gene: 1. Per germline, CDR1 SGHTA and CDR2 FQGNSA. CDR3 bases: TGTGCCAGCAGCTTCGGGACAGGGGGCTCCTACGAGCAGTACTTC. This sequence encodes CASSFGTGGSYEQYF.

V and J are TRBV7-6 and TRBJ2-5; the D is unclear. Trimming removed 5 bases from V and 2 bases from J, with 9 bases in between. CDR1 and CDR2 from the germline V gene are SGHVS and FNYEAQ. The CDR3 consists of 13 residues. The CDR3 spells CASSPWVQETQYF. For the CDR3, the DNA is TGTGCCAGCAGCCCATGGGTTCAAGAGACCCAGTACTTC.

The chain uses TRBV19 and TRBJ1-2, with no clear D. Germline-derived CDR1 and CDR2 are LNHDA and SQIVND (reference sequence). The CDR3 is made up of 10 amino acids. Trimming removed 10 bases from V and 4 bases from J, with 7 bases in between. DNA for the CDR3: TGTGCCACCGGGTTCTATGGCTACACCTTC. It specifies CATGFYGYTF. The full variable domain, its missing parts supplied by reference TRBV19 and TRBJ1-2, is DGGITQSPKYLFRKEGQNVTLSCEQNLNHDAMYWYRQDPGQGLRLIYYSQIVNDFQKGDIAEGYSVSREKKESFPLTVTSAQKNPTAFYLCATGFYGYTFGSGTRLTVV.

In DNA form, the CDR3 reads TGTGCCAGCAGCACCGACAGGGGGCCTTACAATGAGCAGTTCTTC. Amino acid sequence: CASSTDRGPYNEQFF. The chain is built from TRBV5-4 and TRBJ2-1, with 10 bases matching TRBD1. Germline CDR1 reads SGHNT; CDR2 reads YYREEE (reference sequence). V trimming: 4 bases; J trimming: 4 bases; junction bases outside the gene matches: 5. This CDR3 is 15 amino acids long. Looking up the rest from reference TRBV5-4 and TRBJ2-1 gives the full variable domain: ETGVTQSPTHLIKTRGQQVTLRCSSQSGHNTVSWYQQALGQGPQFIFQYYREEENGRGNFPPRFSGLQFPNYSSELNVNALELDDSALYLCASSTDRGPYNEQFFGPGTRLTVL.

J is TRBJ2-7 and V is TRBV18, with D perhaps matching TRBD2 (5 bases). There are 15 residues in the CDR3. The germline V and J ends were trimmed by 6 bases and 6 bases, with 21 bases remaining between them. Germline V gene sequence: CDR1 KGHSH, CDR2 LQKENI. The CDR3 reads CASSLLGSGTGEQYF. The CDR3 DNA reads TGTGCCAGCTCCCTTTTGGGGAGCGGAACCGGCGAGCAGTACTTC.

The chain joins TRBV19 to TRBJ1-5; 8 bases align to TRBD1. Trimming took 1 base from V and 3 from J; bases not matched to a gene: 5. CDR1 and CDR2 (germline): LNHDA, SQIVND (reference sequence). The CDR3 runs to 16 residues. As DNA, the CDR3 is TGTGCCAGTAGTATAGGTACAGGGGGAAACAATCAGCCCCAGCATTTT. Translation: CASSIGTGGNNQPQHF.

This rearrangement joins TRBV13 to TRBJ2-1; possibly TRBD2 for D (6 bases). The germline V gene has CDR1 PRHDT and CDR2 FYEKMQ (reference sequence). The CDR3 consists of 13 residues. The ends were cut back, 1 base at V and 8 bases at J, with 9 bases in the middle. CDR3 loop: CASSLESGDEQFF. The CDR3 region has the DNA TGTGCCAGCAGCTTAGAATCGGGGGATGAGCAGTTCTTC.

CDR3 bases: TGTGCCAGCAGCTTGGGACTAGCGGTATCCTACGAGCAGTACTTC. Encoded protein: CASSLGLAVSYEQYF. The chain couples TRBV11-2 to TRBJ2-7; 11 bases are shared with TRBD2. The germline V gene has CDR1 SGHAT and CDR2 FQNNGV. The CDR3 has 15 residues. With 3 bases clipped from V and 1 base from J, the junction kept 2 bases outside the gene matches.

The chain recombines TRBV9 with TRBJ2-3; TRBD2 matches 13 bases. Germline CDR1 is SGDLS and CDR2 is YYNGEE. The CDR3 extends over 17 amino acids. J gave up 6 bases and V 4 bases, and 11 bases lay outside the gene matches. The CDR3 region has the DNA TGTGCCAGCAGCTCCTCACTAGCGGGAGGGCCGGACGATACGCAGTATTTT. This sequence encodes CASSSSLAGGPDDTQYF. Combining the CDR3 with reference TRBV9 and TRBJ2-3 gives the whole variable domain DSGVTQTPKHLITATGQRVTLRCSPRSGDLSVYWYQQSLDQGLQFLIQYYNGEERAKGNILERFSAQQFPDLHSELNLSSLELGDSALYFCASSSSLAGGPDDTQYFGPGTRLTVL.

This chain links TRBV21-1 with TRBJ2-2; the table's D call, TRBD1, was not checked against the DNA. TRBV21-1 is reported as a pseudogene. CDR3 length equals 13 residues. The DNA for the CDR3 is TGTGCCGACCCCCCACAGTGCTCCGGGGAGCTGTTTTTT. It translates to CADPPQCSGELFF.

The chain carries TRBV27 and TRBJ2-7, with 9 nucleotides matching TRBD1. The CDR3 spans 15 residues. The germline V gene has CDR1 MNHEY and CDR2 SMNVEV (reference sequence). J gave up 6 bases and V 6 bases, and 12 bases lay outside the gene matches. CDR3 DNA: TGTGCCAGCAGCCGAACCGGGACAGGGTTTTCCGAGCAGTACTTC. Amino acids: CASSRTGTGFSEQYF.

This chain uses TRBV6-4 with TRBJ2-7; 14 bases line up with TRBD2. Trimming cost V 6 bases and J 0 bases; bases outside gene matches: 13. The CDR3 totals 19 residues. Germline V gives CDR1 MRHNA, CDR2 SNTAGT. The CDR3 nucleotides are TGTGCCAGCAGGGGAGGCAGGGGGACTAGCGGGAGCAACTCCTACGAGCAGTACTTC. It translates to CASRGGRGTSGSNSYEQYF.